This TCR beta chain originates from a study of vaccination effects on CD4 cells after COVID-19. Regarding this clone: Antigen: not known.

With approximately ten days of culture completed, CD4+ T cells were isolated. Of the BNT162b2 and mRNA-1273 vaccines, participants received two doses of one or the other. Cells had half their medium changed to IL-2 medium on days 3 and 7. The V segment lost 6 bases and the J segment 4 bases; nucleotides outside the gene matches: 9. This CDR3 contains 15 residues. Germline assignment: CDR1 MDHEN and CDR2 SYDVKM. The data were produced by immunoSEQ multiplex PCR, yet TCRdb's version contains in-frame clones alone and is incomplete. The table shows 45,000 to 65,000 clones, with 78% occurring only once. This sequence originates from a human donor who received a COVID-19 vaccine. This rearrangement joins TRBV28 to TRBJ2-1; 7 bases fit TRBD2. Sequenced here: CD4+ T cells from PBMCs cultured without peptide, sampled after COVID-19 vaccination. The CDR3: CASRTGRLLYNEQFF. CDR3 in DNA: TGTGCCAGCAGAACCGGGAGGCTACTATACAATGAGCAGTTCTTC.